Listed here are 25 T cell receptor beta chains from one sample, sequenced in a study of T-cell reconstitution after alpha-beta-depleted transplantation in children. Researchers prepared the TCRbeta library using unique molecular identifiers, the study reports. TCRdb analysed the PCR reads with MiXCR anew, one entry per CDR3 protein. The data contain almost 500,000 distinct CDR3 sequences, 9.5% to 15% of them singletons. The sequenced sample was PBMCs from the stem cell graft donor, obtained from the stem cell graft. These receptors originate from a human donor who donated a stem cell graft to a child with combined immunodeficiency.

J is TRBJ2-3 and V is TRBV12-3 or TRBV12-4; D remains unclear. V lost 2 bases and J 0 bases, leaving 12 bases between the germline ends. This CDR3 is 16 amino acids long. The CDR3 DNA sequence: TGTGCCAGCAGTTTATTTCCCCGAAGTAGCACAGATACGCAGTATTTT. It codes for CASSLFPRSSTDTQYF.

Details on this clonotype: Here the CDR3 omits its conserved ending phenylalanine or tryptophan, so a read error is the likely source. The J gene is TRBJ1-5, the V gene TRBV29-1; D is perhaps TRBD1 (5 bases). The V end lost 4 bases, the J end lost 0 bases, and 13 bases lay between the germline ends. The germline CDR1 and CDR2 sequences are SQVTM and ANQGSEA. This CDR3 spans 15 amino acids. This CDR3 is CSVAGDGDSNQPQHV. The CDR3 DNA sequence: TGCAGCGTTGCTGGGGACGGGGATAGCAATCAGCCCCAGCATGTT.

Many counts were recorded for this clonotype. The chain has TRBV4-3 and TRBJ1-1; no firm D call. The CDR3 contains 16 residues. Germline V gene data show CDR1 as LGHNA and CDR2 as YSLEER. V was shortened by 0 bases and J by 1 base, with 12 bases between the two germline ends. The CDR3 coding sequence is TGCGCCAGCAGCCAAGAATCGATTTACCCGAACACTGAAGCTTTCTTT. This encodes CASSQESIYPNTEAFF.

The J gene is TRBJ2-7, the V gene TRBV7-7; 10 bases match TRBD1. The CDR3 is 13 residues long. V dropped 4 bases and J dropped 6; count of bases not matched to a gene: 3. Germline V gives CDR1 SSHAT, CDR2 FNYEAQ (reference sequence). The CDR3 here is CASSSGTGVEQYF. CDR3 DNA: TGTGCCAGCAGCTCGGGGACAGGGGTCGAGCAGTACTTC.

This clonotype was detected a few times. The CDR3 loop reads CASSPDDIQYF. Here the CDR3 DNA reads TGTGCCAGCAGCCCCGATGACATTCAGTACTTC. The chain is built from TRBV6-2 or TRBV6-3 and TRBJ2-4, with unresolved D. The germline V gene has CDR1 MNHEY and CDR2 SVGEGT. V dropped 6 bases and J dropped 8 bases, with 8 bases sitting between them. The CDR3 runs to 11 residues.

This clonotype was counted a few times. The rearrangement uses TRBV9 and TRBJ2-3; 8 nucleotides line up with TRBD2. V gave up 3 bases and J gave up 4 bases; unmatched junction bases: 7. Germline lookup yields CDR1 SGDLS and CDR2 YYNGEE. This CDR3 is built from 15 residues. The CDR3 bases are TGTGCCAGCAGCGCGTCCGGGAGGGGTGCAGATACGCAGTATTTT. This sequence encodes CASSASGRGADTQYF.

In its sample, this clonotype was seen many times. J is TRBJ2-1 and V is TRBV20-1, with 12 bases fitting TRBD2. CDR1 is DFQATT and CDR2 is SNEGSKA in the germline V gene (reference sequence). The CDR3 runs to 15 residues. V was pared by 0 bases and J by 7 bases, with 4 bases of the junction left unmatched. The CDR3 spells CSARDLTSGSNEQFF. The CDR3 DNA reads TGCAGTGCTAGAGATTTGACTAGCGGGAGTAATGAGCAGTTCTTC.

As for this clonotype: A much larger clone lies one base from this, so it may be a read error. This chain joins TRBV12-3 or TRBV12-4 and TRBJ2-2, with 10 bases lining up with TRBD2. The CDR3 consists of 15 residues. CDR3 region: CAISQLAGYTGELFF. CDR3 DNA: TGTGCCATCAGTCAACTAGCGGGGTACACCGGGGAGCTGTTTTTT.

The chain carries TRBV3-2 and TRBJ1-6. TRBV3-2 is labeled a pseudogene. CDR3 length equals 12 residues. The CDR3 DNA is TGTGCCAGCAGCCAGTTAGAGTCACCCCTCCACTTT. This codes for CASSQLESPLHF.

In its sample, this clonotype was seen a few times. The CDR3: CAWEGTSGRGADTQYF. CDR3 nucleotide sequence: TGTGCCTGGGAAGGGACTAGCGGGAGAGGGGCAGATACGCAGTATTTT. The chain carries TRBV30 and TRBJ2-3, with TRBD2 matching 14 bases. J lost 4 bases, V lost 5 bases, and 8 bases had no gene match. The CDR3 runs 16 residues. Germline V gene lookup returns CDR1 GTSNPN and CDR2 SVGIG (reference sequence).

This chain connects TRBV7-2 to TRBJ1-5; no firm D call. The ends were cut back, 6 bases at V and 5 bases at J, with 14 bases in the middle. Germline CDR1 and CDR2: SGHTA and FQGNSA. The CDR3 is 14 amino acids. The DNA for the CDR3 is TGTGCCAGCAGTCGGGTGGGAACGGATCAGCCCCAGCATTTT. It codes for CASSRVGTDQPQHF.

This clonotype came up a few times. The chain recombines TRBV18 with TRBJ2-5, with D possibly being TRBD1 (6 bases). Trimming stripped 3 bases from V and 7 bases from J, with 12 bases between. CDR1 KGHSH and CDR2 LQKENI come from the germline V gene. The CDR3 spans 13 residues. The CDR3 protein is CASSPVDSWTQYF. CDR3 nucleotide sequence: TGTGCCAGCTCACCGGTGGACAGTTGGACCCAGTACTTC.

This clonotype occurred a few times. The chain combines TRBV28 with TRBJ2-3; D might be TRBD1 (6 bases). Trimming left V 5 bases short and J 2 bases short, with 11 bases between. From germline, CDR1 is MDHEN and CDR2 SYDVKM. The CDR3 has 14 residues. CDR3 sequence reads: CASSVTGFTDTQYF. CDR3 sequence (DNA): TGTGCCAGCAGTGTCACAGGGTTCACAGATACGCAGTATTTT.

Ten or more counts support this clonotype. The CDR3 loop is CASSQGTSAANEQFF. Written as DNA, the CDR3 is TGTGCCAGCAGCCAAGGGACTAGTGCTGCCAATGAGCAGTTCTTC. The rearrangement joins TRBV6-2 or TRBV6-3 to TRBJ2-1; TRBD2 agrees at 8 bases. Germline CDR1 MNHEY, CDR2 SVGEGT. J gave up 6 bases and V 6 bases, and 10 bases lay outside the gene matches. This CDR3 is built from 15 residues.

This clonotype was counted a few times. The chain combines TRBV29-1 with TRBJ2-7; 7 bases fit TRBD1. V shed 4 bases and J 1 base; nucleotides not matched to a gene: 7. This CDR3 has 14 amino acids. CDR1 and CDR2 from the germline V gene are SQVTM and ANQGSEA. CDR3 in amino acids: CSVAPGGISYEQYF. DNA of the CDR3: TGCAGCGTTGCTCCAGGGGGAATTTCCTACGAGCAGTACTTC.

J is TRBJ2-1 and V is TRBV12-3 or TRBV12-4, with TRBD2 matching over 12 bases. The V and J ends lost 3 bases and 8 bases, in that order; junction bases with no gene match: 5. The CDR3 sequence is 15 residues long. In DNA, the CDR3 is TGTGCCAGCAGTTTTAACCTAGCGGGAGGGTATGAGCAGTTCTTC. As protein: CASSFNLAGGYEQFF.

The V call is TRBV7-9, the J call TRBJ1-2; D not resolved. The CDR3 sequence is 13 residues long. Germline values: CDR1 SEHNR, CDR2 FQNEAQ (reference sequence). The germline V and J ends were trimmed by 1 base and 6 bases, with 9 bases remaining between them. As DNA, the CDR3 is TGTGCCAGCAGCTTAGGGGTTGGGAATGGCTACACCTTC. Its translation: CASSLGVGNGYTF. The whole variable domain, remainder taken from reference TRBV7-9 and TRBJ1-2, is DTGVSQNPRHKITKRGQNVTFRCDPISEHNRLYWYRQTLGQGPEFLTYFQNEAQLEKSRLLSDRFSAERPKGSFSTLEIQRTEQGDSAMYLCASSLGVGNGYTFGSGTRLTVV.

This clonotype was seen more than once but under ten times. V usage is TRBV4-3 and J usage is TRBJ2-3, with D perhaps matching TRBD1 (6 bases). This CDR3 is 15 amino acids long. The ends were cut back, 3 bases at V and 1 base at J, with 11 bases in the middle. Germline CDR1 reads LGHNA; CDR2 reads YSLEER. The CDR3 is CASSHGQLGTDTQYF. The CDR3 nucleotides read TGCGCCAGCAGCCACGGACAGCTAGGCACAGATACGCAGTATTTT.

V and J are TRBV5-4 and TRBJ2-3, with TRBD1 as a possible D gene (6 bases). Deletions cut 6 bases from V and 1 base from J, with 15 bases between. CDR1 and CDR2 (germline): SGHNT, YYREEE (reference sequence). The CDR3 is 15 residues long. The CDR3 DNA reads TGTGCCAGCAAAGTGGACTGGGGGCGCACAGATACGCAGTATTTT. Translation: CASKVDWGRTDTQYF. Drawing the rest from reference TRBV5-4 and TRBJ2-3, the complete variable domain is ETGVTQSPTHLIKTRGQQVTLRCSSQSGHNTVSWYQQALGQGPQFIFQYYREEENGRGNFPPRFSGLQFPNYSSELNVNALELDDSALYLCASKVDWGRTDTQYFGPGTRLTVL.

The chain recombines TRBV19 with TRBJ2-7; 10 nucleotides agree with TRBD2. Trimming at V came to 7 bases and at J to 4 bases, leaving 10 bases not matched to a gene. CDR1 and CDR2 (germline): LNHDA, SQIVND (reference sequence). CDR3 size: 15 residues. CDR3 residues: CASKVTASGSYEQYF. The CDR3 nucleotides are TGTGCCAGTAAGGTCACGGCTAGCGGGAGTTACGAGCAGTACTTC.

Remarks on this clonotype: This clone may be a read error of a much larger clone one base away. The missing conserved phenylalanine or tryptophan at the end of this CDR3 makes a read error likely. V gene TRBV5-6 combines with J gene TRBJ1-6, with D unclear. Germline lookup yields CDR1 SGHDT and CDR2 YYEEEE. V was cut by 4 bases and J by 9 bases, with 11 bases left in between. The CDR3 is made up of 13 amino acids. Here the CDR3 reads CASSPQLGSPLHL. The CDR3 DNA sequence: TGTGCCAGCAGCCCACAATTGGGTTCACCCCTCCACCTT.

This clonotype has ten or more counts. The gene calls are TRBV5-1 and TRBJ2-5, with a possible D match to TRBD1 (5 bases). CDR1 is SGHRS and CDR2 is YFSETQ in the germline V gene. This CDR3 is built from 13 residues. The V end was cut by 6 bases, the J end by 1 base, with 10 bases between. The CDR3 nucleotides read TGCGCCAGCAAGGGGCTAATCCAAGAGACCCAGTACTTC. Its translation: CASKGLIQETQYF.

The chain uses TRBV19 and TRBJ2-5, with 12 positions matching TRBD2. V dropped 5 bases and J dropped 5; count of bases not matched to a gene: 12. CDR3 length: 17 residues. Germline V gene data show CDR1 as LNHDA and CDR2 as SQIVND (reference sequence). The CDR3 sequence is CASSRTSGTVGKETQYF. CDR3 coding DNA: TGTGCCAGTAGTCGGACTAGCGGGACTGTGGGAAAGGAGACCCAGTACTTC.

There are a few counts of this clonotype. The chain employs TRBV4-3 and TRBJ1-1; weak D call: TRBD1 (5 bases). Looked up from germline, CDR1 is LGHNA and CDR2 is YSLEER. CDR3 length equals 16 residues. The V end lost 4 bases, the J end lost 0 bases, and 15 bases lay between the germline ends. The CDR3 region is CASSPSGQRMNTEAFF. CDR3 DNA sequence: TGCGCCAGCAGCCCCTCGGGGCAGCGAATGAACACTGAAGCTTTCTTT.

This chain uses TRBV24-1 with TRBJ2-6; 11 bases align to TRBD1. The CDR3 length is 20 residues. Germline trimming cut 8 bases from V and 4 bases from J; bases unmatched to any gene: 18. Germline CDR1 and CDR2: KGHDR and SFDVKD. The CDR3 DNA is TGTGCCACCACCAGACCCCCCTTACGGGACAGGGGGTCGGGGGCCAACGTCCTGACTTTC. Translating it yields CATTRPPLRDRGSGANVLTF.